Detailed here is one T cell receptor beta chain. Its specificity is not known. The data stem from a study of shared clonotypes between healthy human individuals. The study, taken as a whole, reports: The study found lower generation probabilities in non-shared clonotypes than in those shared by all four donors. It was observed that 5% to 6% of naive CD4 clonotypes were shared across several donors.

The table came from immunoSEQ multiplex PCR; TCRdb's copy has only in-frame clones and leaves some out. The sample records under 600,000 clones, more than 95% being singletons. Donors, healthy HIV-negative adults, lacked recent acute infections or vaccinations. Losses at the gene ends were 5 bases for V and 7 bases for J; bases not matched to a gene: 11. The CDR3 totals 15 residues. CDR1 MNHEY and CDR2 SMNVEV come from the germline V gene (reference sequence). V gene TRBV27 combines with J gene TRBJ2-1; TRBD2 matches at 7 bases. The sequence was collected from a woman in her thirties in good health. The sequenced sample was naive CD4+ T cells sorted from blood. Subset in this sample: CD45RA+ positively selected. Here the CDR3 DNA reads TGTGCCAGCAGTACGATGGGGGGGAGGGAAAATGAGCAGTTCTTC. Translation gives CASSTMGGRENEQFF.